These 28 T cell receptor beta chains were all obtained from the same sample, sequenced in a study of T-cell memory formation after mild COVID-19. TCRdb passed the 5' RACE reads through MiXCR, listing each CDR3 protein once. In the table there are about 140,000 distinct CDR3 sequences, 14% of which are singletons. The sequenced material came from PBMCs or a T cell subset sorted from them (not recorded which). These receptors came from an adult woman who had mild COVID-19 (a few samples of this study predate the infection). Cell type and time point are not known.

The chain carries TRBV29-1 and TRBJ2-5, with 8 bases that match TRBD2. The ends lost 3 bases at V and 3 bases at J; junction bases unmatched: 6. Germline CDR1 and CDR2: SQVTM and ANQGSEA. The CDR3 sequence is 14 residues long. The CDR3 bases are TGCAGCGTTGAGGGACTAGTTGGGGAAGAGACCCAGTACTTC. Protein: CSVEGLVGEETQYF.

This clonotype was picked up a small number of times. CDR3 sequence reads: CASSPRYRGQETQYF. The CDR3 DNA is TGTGCCAGCAGCCCCCGATACAGGGGACAAGAGACCCAGTACTTC. The chain is built from TRBV7-9 and TRBJ2-5, with 7 bases fitting TRBD1. CDR3 length: 15 amino acids. J gave up 2 bases and V 5 bases, and 8 bases lay outside the gene matches. CDR1 is SEHNR and CDR2 is FQNEAQ in the germline V gene (reference sequence).

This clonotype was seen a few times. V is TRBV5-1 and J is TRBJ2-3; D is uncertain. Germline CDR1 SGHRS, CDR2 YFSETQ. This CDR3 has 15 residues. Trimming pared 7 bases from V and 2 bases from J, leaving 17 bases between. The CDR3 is CASQLVGTFTDTQYF. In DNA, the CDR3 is TGCGCCAGCCAATTGGTAGGAACGTTCACAGATACGCAGTATTTT.

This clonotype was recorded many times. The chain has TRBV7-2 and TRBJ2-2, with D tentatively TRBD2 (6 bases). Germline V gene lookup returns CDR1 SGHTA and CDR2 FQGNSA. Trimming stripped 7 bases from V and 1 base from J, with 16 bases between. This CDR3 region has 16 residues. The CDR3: CASTPGDSLNTGELFF. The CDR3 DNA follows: TGTGCCAGCACTCCGGGGGACTCACTGAACACCGGGGAGCTGTTTTTT.

The CDR3 loop is CATDWGDYNEQFF. In nucleotides, the CDR3 is TGTGCCACGGATTGGGGAGACTACAATGAGCAGTTCTTC. The V and J genes are TRBV12-3 or TRBV12-4 and TRBJ2-1; D might be TRBD2 (5 bases). The CDR3 loop spans 13 amino acids. Trimming stripped 10 bases from V and 3 bases from J, with 13 bases between.

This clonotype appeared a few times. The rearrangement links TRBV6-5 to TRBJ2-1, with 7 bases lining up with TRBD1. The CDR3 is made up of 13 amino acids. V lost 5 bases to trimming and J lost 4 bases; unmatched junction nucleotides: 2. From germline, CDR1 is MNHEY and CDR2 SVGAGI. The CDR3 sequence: CASSGDSYNEQFF. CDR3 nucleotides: TGTGCCAGCAGTGGGGACAGTTACAATGAGCAGTTCTTC.

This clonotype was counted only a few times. For the CDR3, the DNA is TGCGCCAGCAGCCAAGATGGTGGGGGACTAGCGCGCAATGAGCAGTTCTTC. Amino acids: CASSQDGGGLARNEQFF. The rearrangement links TRBV4-3 to TRBJ2-1; 10 nucleotides match TRBD2. Germline-derived CDR1 and CDR2 are LGHNA and YSLEER. The CDR3 length is 17 residues. V was pared by 0 bases and J by 6 bases, with 8 bases of the junction left unmatched.

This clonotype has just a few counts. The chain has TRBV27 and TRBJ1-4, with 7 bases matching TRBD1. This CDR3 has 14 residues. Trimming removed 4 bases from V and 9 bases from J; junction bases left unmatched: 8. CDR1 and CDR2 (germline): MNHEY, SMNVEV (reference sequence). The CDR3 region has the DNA TGTGCCAGCAGTTCGGAGGGACAGTACCAAAAACTGTTTTTT. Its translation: CASSSEGQYQKLFF.

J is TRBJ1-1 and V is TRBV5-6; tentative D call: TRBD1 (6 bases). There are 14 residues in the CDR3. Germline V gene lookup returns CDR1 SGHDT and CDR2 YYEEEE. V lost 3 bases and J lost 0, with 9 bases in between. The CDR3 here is CASSWWTVNTEAFF. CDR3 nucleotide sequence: TGTGCCAGCAGCTGGTGGACAGTGAACACTGAAGCTTTCTTT.

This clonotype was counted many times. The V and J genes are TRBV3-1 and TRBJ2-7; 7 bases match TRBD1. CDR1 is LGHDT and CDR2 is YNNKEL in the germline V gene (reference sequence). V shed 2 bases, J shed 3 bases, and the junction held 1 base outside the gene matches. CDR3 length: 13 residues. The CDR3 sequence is CASSQRDSYEQYF. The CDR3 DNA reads TGTGCCAGCAGCCAACGGGACAGCTACGAGCAGTACTTC.

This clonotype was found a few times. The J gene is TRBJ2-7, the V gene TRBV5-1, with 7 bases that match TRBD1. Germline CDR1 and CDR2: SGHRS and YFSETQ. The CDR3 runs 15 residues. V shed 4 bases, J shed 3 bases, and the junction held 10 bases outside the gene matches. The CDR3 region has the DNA TGCGCCAGCAGCCCAAGTGGGACAGAGGACTACGAGCAGTACTTC. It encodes CASSPSGTEDYEQYF.

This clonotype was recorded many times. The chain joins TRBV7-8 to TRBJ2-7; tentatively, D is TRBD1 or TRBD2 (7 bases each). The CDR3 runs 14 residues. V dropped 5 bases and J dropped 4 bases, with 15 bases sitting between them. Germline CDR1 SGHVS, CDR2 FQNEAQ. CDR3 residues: CASSPGGGGYEQYF. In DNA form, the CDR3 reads TGTGCCAGCAGCCCAGGGGGAGGGGGATACGAGCAGTACTTC.

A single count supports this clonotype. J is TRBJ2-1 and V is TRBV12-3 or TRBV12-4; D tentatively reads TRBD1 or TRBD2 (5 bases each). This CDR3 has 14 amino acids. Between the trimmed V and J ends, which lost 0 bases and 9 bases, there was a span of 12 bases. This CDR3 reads CASSLAPSGGEQFF. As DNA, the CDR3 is TGTGCCAGCAGTTTAGCCCCGAGTGGGGGTGAGCAGTTCTTC.

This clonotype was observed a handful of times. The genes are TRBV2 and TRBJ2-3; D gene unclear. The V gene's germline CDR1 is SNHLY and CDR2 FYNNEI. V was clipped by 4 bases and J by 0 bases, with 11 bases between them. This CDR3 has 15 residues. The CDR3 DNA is TGTGCCAGCAGTGCAGGAGTAAGTAGCACAGATACGCAGTATTTT. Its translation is CASSAGVSSTDTQYF.

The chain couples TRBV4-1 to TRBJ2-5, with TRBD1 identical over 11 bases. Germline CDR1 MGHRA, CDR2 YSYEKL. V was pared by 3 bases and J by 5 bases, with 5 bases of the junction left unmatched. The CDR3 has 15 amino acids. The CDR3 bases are TGCGCCAGCAGCCATAGGACAGGGGGCGAGGAGACCCAGTACTTC. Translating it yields CASSHRTGGEETQYF.

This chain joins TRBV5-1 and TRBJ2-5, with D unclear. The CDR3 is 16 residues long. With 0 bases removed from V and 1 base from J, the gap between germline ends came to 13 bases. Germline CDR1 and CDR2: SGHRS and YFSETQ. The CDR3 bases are TGCGCCAGCAGCTTGGAGGATGGTCCCGCCCAAGAGACCCAGTACTTC. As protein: CASSLEDGPAQETQYF.

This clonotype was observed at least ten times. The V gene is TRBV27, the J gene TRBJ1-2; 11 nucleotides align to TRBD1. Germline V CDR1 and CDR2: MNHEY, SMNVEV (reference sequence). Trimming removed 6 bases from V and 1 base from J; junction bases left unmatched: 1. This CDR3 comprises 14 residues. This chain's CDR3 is CASRGTGGNYGYTF. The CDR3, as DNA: TGTGCCAGCAGAGGGACAGGGGGTAACTATGGCTACACCTTC.

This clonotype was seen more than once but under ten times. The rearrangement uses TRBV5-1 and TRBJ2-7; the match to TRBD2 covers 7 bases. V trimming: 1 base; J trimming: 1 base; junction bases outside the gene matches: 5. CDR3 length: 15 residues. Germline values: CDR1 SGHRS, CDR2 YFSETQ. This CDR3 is CASSLPPAGSYEQYF. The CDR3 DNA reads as TGCGCCAGCAGCTTGCCCCCAGCGGGATCCTACGAGCAGTACTTC.

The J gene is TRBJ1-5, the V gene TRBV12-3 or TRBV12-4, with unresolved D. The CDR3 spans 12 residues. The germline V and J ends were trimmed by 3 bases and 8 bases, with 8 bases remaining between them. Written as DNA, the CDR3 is TGTGCCAGCAGTTTCTGGCCTGAGCCCCAGCATTTT. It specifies CASSFWPEPQHF.

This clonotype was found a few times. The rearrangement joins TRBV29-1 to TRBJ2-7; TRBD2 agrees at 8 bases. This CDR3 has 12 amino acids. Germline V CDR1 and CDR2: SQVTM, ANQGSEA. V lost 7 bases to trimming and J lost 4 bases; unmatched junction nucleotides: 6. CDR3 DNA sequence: TGCAGCGCGGGAGGGGACCGTTACGAGCAGTACTTC. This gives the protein CSAGGDRYEQYF.

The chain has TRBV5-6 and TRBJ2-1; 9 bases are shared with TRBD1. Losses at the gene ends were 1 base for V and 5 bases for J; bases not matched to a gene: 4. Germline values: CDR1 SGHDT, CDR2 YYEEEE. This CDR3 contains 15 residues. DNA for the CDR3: TGTGCCAGCAGCTTGCTGCGGGACAGGGACAATGAGCAGTTCTTC. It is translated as CASSLLRDRDNEQFF.

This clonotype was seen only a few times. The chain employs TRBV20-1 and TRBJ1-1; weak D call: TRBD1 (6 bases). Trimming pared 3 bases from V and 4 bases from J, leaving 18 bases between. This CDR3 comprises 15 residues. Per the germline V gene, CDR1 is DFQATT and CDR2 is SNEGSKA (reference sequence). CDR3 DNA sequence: TGCAGTGCTAGGGCTCTAGGGTTAGGGGGCACTGAAGCTTTCTTT. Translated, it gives CSARALGLGGTEAFF.

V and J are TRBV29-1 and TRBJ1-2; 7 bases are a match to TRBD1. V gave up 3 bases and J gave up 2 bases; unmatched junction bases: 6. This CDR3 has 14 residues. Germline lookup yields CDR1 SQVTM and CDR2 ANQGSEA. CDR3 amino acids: CSVEGKGANYGYTF. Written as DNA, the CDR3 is TGCAGCGTTGAGGGAAAGGGGGCGAACTATGGCTACACCTTC.

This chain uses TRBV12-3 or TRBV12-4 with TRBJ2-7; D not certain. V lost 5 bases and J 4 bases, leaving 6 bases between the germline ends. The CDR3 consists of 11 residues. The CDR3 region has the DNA TGTGCCAGCAGTCCGGAGTACGAGCAGTACTTC. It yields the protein CASSPEYEQYF.

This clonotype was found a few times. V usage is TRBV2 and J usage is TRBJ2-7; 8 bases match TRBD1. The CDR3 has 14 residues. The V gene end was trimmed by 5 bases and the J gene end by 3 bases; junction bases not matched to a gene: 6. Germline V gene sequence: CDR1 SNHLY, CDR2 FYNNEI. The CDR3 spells CASSYGQGLYEQYF. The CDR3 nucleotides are TGTGCCAGCAGTTACGGACAGGGCCTCTACGAGCAGTACTTC.

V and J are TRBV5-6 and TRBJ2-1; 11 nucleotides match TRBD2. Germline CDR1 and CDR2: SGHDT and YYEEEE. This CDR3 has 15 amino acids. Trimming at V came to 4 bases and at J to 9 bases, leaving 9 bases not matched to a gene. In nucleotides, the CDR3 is TGTGCCAGCAGCACCGGGACTAGCGGAGTGGGTGAGCAGTTCTTC. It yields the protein CASSTGTSGVGEQFF.

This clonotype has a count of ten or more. The CDR3 reads CASSQDRRPGELFF. DNA for the CDR3: TGCGCCAGCAGCCAAGATCGGCGGCCCGGGGAGCTGTTTTTT. The chain carries TRBV4-3 and TRBJ2-2; D ambiguous. V shed 0 bases and J shed 6 bases, with 8 bases lying between them. This CDR3 has 14 residues. The V gene's germline CDR1 is LGHNA and CDR2 YSLEER.

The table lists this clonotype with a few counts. CDR3 in amino acids: CASSPHPRDYYEQFF. The CDR3 DNA is TGTGCCAGCAGTCCCCACCCCCGTGACTATTATGAGCAGTTCTTC. V usage is TRBV6-2 or TRBV6-3 and J usage is TRBJ2-1; TRBD2 might be the D (5 bases). This CDR3 has 15 amino acids. V was pared by 5 bases and J by 8 bases, with 19 bases between. Germline CDR1 reads MNHEY; CDR2 reads SVGEGT.